This TCR beta chain is drawn from a study of blood T cell repertoires in COVID-19. Some clones are missing from TCRdb's copy, which holds only in-frame ones; the method was immunoSEQ multiplex PCR. The sample has about 300,000 clones, under 90% seen once. Everyone who took part was roughly 18 to 89 years old, and they came from 24 US areas. This CDR3 is 13 amino acids long. Trimming shortened V by 0 bases and J by 7 bases, and 6 bases separated the two germline ends. Germline values: CDR1 MNHNS, CDR2 SASEGT. The chain couples TRBV6-1 to TRBJ2-2; possibly TRBD2 for D (5 bases). The sequencing input was PBMCs or T cells enriched from blood (not recorded which). The clonotype originates from a woman younger than 30 who had recovered from COVID-19. This CDR3 reads CASSEARVGELFF. The DNA of the CDR3 is TGTGCCAGCAGTGAAGCGAGGGTCGGGGAGCTGTTTTTT.